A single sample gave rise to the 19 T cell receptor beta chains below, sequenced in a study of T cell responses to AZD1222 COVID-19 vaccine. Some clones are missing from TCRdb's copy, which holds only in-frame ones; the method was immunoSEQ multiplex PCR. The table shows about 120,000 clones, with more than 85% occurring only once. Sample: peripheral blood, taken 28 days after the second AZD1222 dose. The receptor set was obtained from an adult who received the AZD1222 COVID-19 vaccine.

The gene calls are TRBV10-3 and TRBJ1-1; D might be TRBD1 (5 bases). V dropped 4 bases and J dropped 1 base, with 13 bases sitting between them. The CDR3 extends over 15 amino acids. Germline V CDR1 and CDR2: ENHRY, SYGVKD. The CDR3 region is CAISAGGIGNTEAFF. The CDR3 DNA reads TGTGCCATCAGTGCCGGGGGGATAGGGAACACTGAAGCTTTCTTT.

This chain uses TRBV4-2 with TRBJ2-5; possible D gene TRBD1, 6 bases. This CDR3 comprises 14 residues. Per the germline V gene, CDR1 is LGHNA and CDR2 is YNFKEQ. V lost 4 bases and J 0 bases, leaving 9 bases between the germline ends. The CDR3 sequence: CASSLGDNQETQYF. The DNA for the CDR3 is TGTGCCAGCAGCCTAGGGGACAACCAAGAGACCCAGTACTTC.

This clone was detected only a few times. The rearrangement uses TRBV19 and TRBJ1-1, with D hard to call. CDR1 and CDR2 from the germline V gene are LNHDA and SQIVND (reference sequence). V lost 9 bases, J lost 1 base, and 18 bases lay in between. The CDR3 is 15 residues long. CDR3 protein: CASQIESMTNTEAFF. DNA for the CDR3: TGTGCCAGCCAAATCGAGAGCATGACGAACACTGAAGCTTTCTTT.

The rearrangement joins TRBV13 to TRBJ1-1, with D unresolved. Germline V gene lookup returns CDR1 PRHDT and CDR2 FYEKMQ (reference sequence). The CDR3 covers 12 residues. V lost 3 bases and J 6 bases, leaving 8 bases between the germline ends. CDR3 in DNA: TGTGCCAGCAGCTTGGCACCCTCTGAAGCTTTCTTT. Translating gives CASSLAPSEAFF.

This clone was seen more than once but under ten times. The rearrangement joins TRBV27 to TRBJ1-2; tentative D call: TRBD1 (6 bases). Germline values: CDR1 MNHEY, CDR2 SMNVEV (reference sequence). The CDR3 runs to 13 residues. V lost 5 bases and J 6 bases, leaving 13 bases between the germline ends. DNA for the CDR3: TGTGCCAGCAGTCCGCGGACAGTCGATGGCTACACCTTC. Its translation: CASSPRTVDGYTF.

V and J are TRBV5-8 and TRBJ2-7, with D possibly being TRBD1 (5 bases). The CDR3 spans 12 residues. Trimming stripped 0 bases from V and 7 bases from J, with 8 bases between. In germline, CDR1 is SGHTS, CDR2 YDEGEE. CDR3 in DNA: TGTGCCAGCAGCTTGGGGCAGGGAGAGCAGTACTTC. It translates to CASSLGQGEQYF.

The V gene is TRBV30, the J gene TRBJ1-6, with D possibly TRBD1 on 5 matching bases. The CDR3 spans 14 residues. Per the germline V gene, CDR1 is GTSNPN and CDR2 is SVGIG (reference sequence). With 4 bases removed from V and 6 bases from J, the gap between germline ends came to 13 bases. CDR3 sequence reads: CAWTPGTFNSPLHF. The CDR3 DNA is TGTGCCTGGACCCCCGGGACGTTTAATTCACCCCTCCACTTT. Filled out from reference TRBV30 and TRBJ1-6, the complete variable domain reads SQTIHQWPATLVQPVGSPLSLECTVEGTSNPNLYWYRQAAGRGLQLLFYSVGIGQISSEVPQNLSASRPQDRQFILSSKKLLLSDSGFYLCAWTPGTFNSPLHFGNGTRLTVT.

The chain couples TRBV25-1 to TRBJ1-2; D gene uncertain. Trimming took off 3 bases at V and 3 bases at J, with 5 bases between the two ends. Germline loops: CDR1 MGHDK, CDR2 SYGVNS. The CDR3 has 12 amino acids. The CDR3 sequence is CASSDRDYGYTF. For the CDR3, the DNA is TGTGCCAGCAGTGATAGGGACTATGGCTACACCTTC.

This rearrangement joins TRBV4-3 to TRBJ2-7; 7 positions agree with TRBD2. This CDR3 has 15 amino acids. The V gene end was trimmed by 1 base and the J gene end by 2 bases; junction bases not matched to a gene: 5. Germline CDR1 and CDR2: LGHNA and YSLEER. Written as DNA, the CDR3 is TGCGCCAGCAGCCAAGCCCCGGGGGGACCCTACGAGCAGTACTTC. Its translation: CASSQAPGGPYEQYF.

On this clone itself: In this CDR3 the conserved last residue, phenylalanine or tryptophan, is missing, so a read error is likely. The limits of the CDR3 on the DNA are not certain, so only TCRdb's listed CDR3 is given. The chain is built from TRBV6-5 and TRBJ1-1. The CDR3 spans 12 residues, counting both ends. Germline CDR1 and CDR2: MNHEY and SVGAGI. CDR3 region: CASSSYGGLRTI.

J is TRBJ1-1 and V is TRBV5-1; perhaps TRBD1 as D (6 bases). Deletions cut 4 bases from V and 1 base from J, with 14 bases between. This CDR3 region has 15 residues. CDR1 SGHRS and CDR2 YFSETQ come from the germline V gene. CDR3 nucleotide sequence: TGCGCCAGCAGCCGGGGGACAAATGCGAACACTGAAGCTTTCTTT. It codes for CASSRGTNANTEAFF. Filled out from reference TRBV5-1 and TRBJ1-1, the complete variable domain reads KAGVTQTPRYLIKTRGQQVTLSCSPISGHRSVSWYQQTPGQGLQFLFEYFSETQRNKGNFPGRFSGRQFSNSRSEMNVSTLELGDSALYLCASSRGTNANTEAFFGQGTRLTVV.

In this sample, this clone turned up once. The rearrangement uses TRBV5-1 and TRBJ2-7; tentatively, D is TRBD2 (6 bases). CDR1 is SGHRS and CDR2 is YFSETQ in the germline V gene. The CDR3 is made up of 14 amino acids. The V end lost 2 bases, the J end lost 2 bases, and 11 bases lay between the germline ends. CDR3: CASSFSSVTYEQYF. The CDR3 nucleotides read TGCGCCAGCAGCTTCTCTAGCGTAACCTACGAGCAGTACTTC.

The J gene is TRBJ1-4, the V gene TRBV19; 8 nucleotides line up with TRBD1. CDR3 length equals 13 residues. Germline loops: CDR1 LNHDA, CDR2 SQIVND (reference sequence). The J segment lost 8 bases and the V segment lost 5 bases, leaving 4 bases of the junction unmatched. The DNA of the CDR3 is TGTGCCAGTAGTTGGACAGGGCCCGAAAAACTGTTTTTT. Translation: CASSWTGPEKLFF.

For the CDR3, the DNA is TGTGCCAGTAGTATAGTAGGGTATGACGAGCAGTACTTC. Protein: CASSIVGYDEQYF. V is TRBV19 and J is TRBJ2-7; D ambiguous. This CDR3 is 13 amino acids long. CDR1 LNHDA and CDR2 SQIVND come from the germline V gene (reference sequence). The V and J ends lost 1 base and 5 bases respectively, with 9 bases between them.

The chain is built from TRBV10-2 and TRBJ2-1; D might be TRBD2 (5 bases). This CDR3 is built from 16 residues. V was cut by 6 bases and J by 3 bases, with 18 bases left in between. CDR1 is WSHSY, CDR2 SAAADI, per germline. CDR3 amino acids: CASSQPGLAFYNEQFF. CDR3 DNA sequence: TGCGCCAGCAGCCAGCCTGGTCTAGCCTTCTACAATGAGCAGTTCTTC.

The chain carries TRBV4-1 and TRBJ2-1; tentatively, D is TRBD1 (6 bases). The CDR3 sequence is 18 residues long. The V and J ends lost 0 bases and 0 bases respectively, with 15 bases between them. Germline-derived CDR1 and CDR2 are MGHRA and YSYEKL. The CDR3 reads CASSQDRGRSGSYNEQFF. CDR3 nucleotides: TGCGCCAGCAGCCAAGATAGGGGGAGATCGGGCTCCTACAATGAGCAGTTCTTC.

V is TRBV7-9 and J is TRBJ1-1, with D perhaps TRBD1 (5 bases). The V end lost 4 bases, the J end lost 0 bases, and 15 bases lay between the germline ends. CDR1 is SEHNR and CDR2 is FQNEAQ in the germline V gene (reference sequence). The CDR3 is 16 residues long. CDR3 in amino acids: CASSSPHGHVNTEAFF. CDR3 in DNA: TGTGCCAGCAGCTCACCCCATGGACATGTGAACACTGAAGCTTTCTTT. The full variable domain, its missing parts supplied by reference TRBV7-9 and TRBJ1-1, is DTGVSQNPRHKITKRGQNVTFRCDPISEHNRLYWYRQTLGQGPEFLTYFQNEAQLEKSRLLSDRFSAERPKGSFSTLEIQRTEQGDSAMYLCASSSPHGHVNTEAFFGQGTRLTVV.

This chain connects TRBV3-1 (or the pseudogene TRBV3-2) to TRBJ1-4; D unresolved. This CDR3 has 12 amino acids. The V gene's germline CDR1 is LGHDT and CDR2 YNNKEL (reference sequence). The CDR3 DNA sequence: TGTGCTACCCGTGGTACTAATGAAAAACTGTTTTTT. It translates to CATRGTNEKLFF.

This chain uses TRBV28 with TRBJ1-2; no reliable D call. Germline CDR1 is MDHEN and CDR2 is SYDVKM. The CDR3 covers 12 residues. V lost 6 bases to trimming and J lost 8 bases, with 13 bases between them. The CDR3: CASSLPRAGYTF. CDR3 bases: TGTGCCAGCAGCCTCCCCCGGGCCGGCTACACCTTC.